The 25 T cell receptor beta chains reported below all come from one sample, sequenced in a study of CD8 T cells in ankylosing spondylitis. TCRdb analysed the 5' RACE reads with MiXCR anew, one entry per CDR3 protein. The repertoire holds a few hundred thousand distinct CDR3 sequences, with more than 20% as singletons. Source material: blood, either unsorted or a sorted T cell fraction (not recorded which). Receptors originate from a male donor with ankylosing spondylitis or in good health (not recorded which).

This clonotype was recorded many times. The V call is TRBV28, the J call TRBJ2-3, with 8 bases aligning to TRBD2. Germline V CDR1 and CDR2: MDHEN, SYDVKM. The CDR3 is 16 amino acids. V lost 3 bases to trimming and J lost 2 bases; unmatched junction nucleotides: 7. CDR3 region: CASSLGPGGATDTQYF. The CDR3 coding sequence is TGTGCCAGCAGTTTGGGACCGGGAGGGGCCACAGATACGCAGTATTTT.

V usage is TRBV20-1 and J usage is TRBJ2-3, with TRBD2 as a possible D gene (7 bases). The V gene's germline CDR1 is DFQATT and CDR2 SNEGSKA (reference sequence). Trimming took off 3 bases at V and 6 bases at J, with 19 bases between the two ends. This CDR3 has 15 amino acids. This chain's CDR3 is CSASLGGLSGDTQYF. In nucleotides, the CDR3 is TGCAGTGCTAGTTTGGGGGGGCTTTCGGGGGATACGCAGTATTTT.

V usage is TRBV6-5 and J usage is TRBJ2-7, with 9 bases matching TRBD1. The CDR3 is 14 amino acids. Germline lookup yields CDR1 MNHEY and CDR2 SVGAGI. J gave up 6 bases and V 4 bases, and 7 bases lay outside the gene matches. For the CDR3, the DNA is TGTGCCAGCAGTTCAACAGGGGGCTCGGGCGAGCAGTACTTC. As protein: CASSSTGGSGEQYF.

This clonotype turned up a few times. This chain joins TRBV6-1 and TRBJ2-1; 7 bases map to TRBD1. After removal of 5 bases from V and 4 bases from J, the junction contained 11 bases not matched to a gene. Germline lookup yields CDR1 MNHNS and CDR2 SASEGT. The CDR3 extends over 16 amino acids. The CDR3 DNA reads TGTGCCAGCAGTCTGCTCCCCCCGGGACAGTACAATGAGCAGTTCTTC. Residues: CASSLLPPGQYNEQFF.

Only a few counts were recorded for this clonotype. The gene calls are TRBV29-1 and TRBJ1-1; 10 bases align to TRBD1. After removal of 8 bases from V and 3 bases from J, the junction contained 9 bases not matched to a gene. The CDR3 length is 14 residues. The V gene's germline CDR1 is SQVTM and CDR2 ANQGSEA. The CDR3 here is CSIRDRGRDTEAFF. For the CDR3, the DNA is TGCAGCATACGGGACAGGGGAAGGGACACTGAAGCTTTCTTT.

The chain uses TRBV20-1 and TRBJ2-7, with 8 bases matching TRBD2. The germline gives CDR1 DFQATT, CDR2 SNEGSKA (reference sequence). V lost 5 bases and J lost 5; bases outside the gene matches: 8. There are 13 residues in the CDR3. The DNA for the CDR3 is TGCAGTGCTCCCATCGGGGGGGTTGACGAGCAGTACTTC. Translating it yields CSAPIGGVDEQYF.

The rearrangement uses TRBV7-1 and TRBJ2-1; 13 nucleotides agree with TRBD2. TRBV7-1 is given ORF status, its function remaining uncertain. The V segment lost 3 bases and the J segment 0 bases; nucleotides outside the gene matches: 14. This CDR3 contains 21 residues. CDR3 nucleotide sequence: TGTGCCAGCAGCTCCGGACCTGGACTAGCGGGGGTCCTGAGCTCCTACAATGAGCAGTTCTTC. It codes for CASSSGPGLAGVLSSYNEQFF.

This clonotype was observed at least ten times. This chain uses TRBV12-3 or TRBV12-4 with TRBJ1-2; tentatively, D is TRBD1 (5 bases). Trimming left V 5 bases short and J 2 bases short, with 12 bases between. The CDR3 is 14 residues long. In DNA form, the CDR3 reads TGTGCCAGCAGTGTTCAGGGAGAGAACTATGGCTACACCTTC. Protein: CASSVQGENYGYTF.

The V gene is TRBV20-1, the J gene TRBJ2-5; D call uncertain. This CDR3 spans 12 amino acids. Between the trimmed V and J ends, which lost 6 bases and 2 bases, there was a span of 10 bases. CDR1 and CDR2 (germline): DFQATT, SNEGSKA (reference sequence). The DNA of the CDR3 is TGCAGTGCGCTAGGGCAGCAAGAGACCCAGTACTTC. This sequence encodes CSALGQQETQYF.

This chain links TRBV20-1 with TRBJ1-4; tentative D call: TRBD1 (6 bases). There are 13 residues in the CDR3. V lost 3 bases, J lost 5 bases, and 10 bases lay in between. Germline values: CDR1 DFQATT, CDR2 SNEGSKA (reference sequence). CDR3 region: CSARRDMNEKLFF. As DNA, the CDR3 is TGCAGTGCTAGGCGGGACATGAATGAAAAACTGTTTTTT.

J is TRBJ2-1 and V is TRBV4-2; 10 nucleotides align to TRBD2. Germline V CDR1 and CDR2: LGHNA, YNFKEQ. The CDR3 consists of 16 residues. V was pared by 1 base and J by 5 bases, with 5 bases of the junction left unmatched. The CDR3 sequence is CASSQAITSGDNEQFF. DNA for the CDR3: TGTGCCAGCAGCCAAGCTATTACTAGCGGGGACAATGAGCAGTTCTTC.

This clonotype showed up many times. The chain combines TRBV29-1 with TRBJ2-3; tentative D call: TRBD2 (6 bases). V was clipped by 5 bases and J by 1 base, with 13 bases between them. The CDR3 covers 14 residues. Germline assignment: CDR1 SQVTM and CDR2 ANQGSEA. CDR3 residues: CSVKRGIGTDTQYF. CDR3 nucleotide sequence: TGCAGCGTTAAACGGGGGATAGGCACAGATACGCAGTATTTT.

The chain links TRBV20-1 to TRBJ2-4; D perhaps matches TRBD1 (6 bases). V lost 3 bases, J lost 13 bases, and 13 bases lay in between. The V gene's germline CDR1 is DFQATT and CDR2 SNEGSKA (reference sequence). The CDR3 contains 11 residues. The CDR3 region has the DNA TGCAGTGCTAGGGACAGCCCCGTCCAGTACTTC. Amino acids: CSARDSPVQYF.

The chain employs TRBV12-3 or TRBV12-4 and TRBJ2-3, with 7 bases matching TRBD1. V gave up 3 bases and J gave up 6 bases; unmatched junction bases: 15. The CDR3 is made up of 17 amino acids. CDR3: CASSFGRKNRGHDTQYF. CDR3 in DNA: TGTGCCAGCAGTTTCGGTAGGAAGAACAGGGGTCATGATACGCAGTATTTT.

This clonotype was detected a few times. This chain joins TRBV12-3 or TRBV12-4 and TRBJ2-1, with 12 bases aligning to TRBD2. Trimming removed 3 bases from V and 5 bases from J; junction bases left unmatched: 5. The CDR3 spans 16 residues. For the CDR3, the DNA is TGTGCCAGCAGTTTCCTTCTAGCGGGGGGGCACAATGAGCAGTTCTTC. Encoded protein: CASSFLLAGGHNEQFF.

This clonotype came up many times. This chain joins TRBV10-3 and TRBJ1-4; D not certain. The ends were cut back, 2 bases at V and 11 bases at J, with 12 bases in the middle. This CDR3 is 13 amino acids long. CDR1 is ENHRY, CDR2 SYGVKD, per germline. CDR3 sequence (DNA): TGTGCCATCAGTGAGGCCTCGGATGGGAAACTGTTTTTT. Protein product: CAISEASDGKLFF.

This clonotype turned up a few times. V is TRBV5-1 and J is TRBJ2-5; TRBD1 matches at 10 bases. The CDR3 consists of 15 residues. V shed 0 bases and J 1 base; nucleotides not matched to a gene: 0. Germline V gene data show CDR1 as SGHRS and CDR2 as YFSETQ. CDR3 nucleotide sequence: TGCGCCAGCAGCTTGGGGACAGGGGGCCAAGAGACCCAGTACTTC. Residues: CASSLGTGGQETQYF.

This clonotype was counted at least ten times. This sequence joins TRBV10-3 and TRBJ2-7, with a weak D call TRBD1 (6 bases). The V end lost 6 bases, the J end lost 2 bases, and 20 bases lay between the germline ends. Germline loops: CDR1 ENHRY, CDR2 SYGVKD. There are 16 residues in the CDR3. As DNA, the CDR3 is TGTGCCATCAGGGAAATATTGGACAGCCTTCCCTACGAGCAGTACTTC. This gives the protein CAIREILDSLPYEQYF.

The table lists this clonotype with a few counts. This chain connects TRBV2 to TRBJ2-7, with TRBD2 matching 11 bases. The CDR3 is 15 residues long. CDR1 and CDR2 from the germline V gene are SNHLY and FYNNEI. The J segment lost 7 bases and the V segment lost 7 bases, leaving 12 bases of the junction unmatched. This CDR3 reads CASNPAGLAVTEQYF. The CDR3 DNA is TGTGCCAGCAACCCCGCGGGACTAGCGGTTACAGAGCAGTACTTC.

This clonotype was found a few times. V usage is TRBV12-3 or TRBV12-4 and J usage is TRBJ1-1, with D unclear. The CDR3 contains 14 residues. V was trimmed by 5 bases and J by 5 bases, leaving 15 bases between them. The CDR3 is CASSPGSINTEAFF. CDR3 nucleotide sequence: TGTGCCAGCAGTCCCGGGTCGATAAATACTGAAGCTTTCTTT.

The gene calls are TRBV10-3 and TRBJ2-1; tentatively, D is TRBD1 (5 bases). Germline V CDR1 and CDR2: ENHRY, SYGVKD. V shed 5 bases and J shed 3 bases, with 11 bases lying between them. The CDR3 totals 14 residues. CDR3 sequence reads: CAISSSRVYNEQFF. As DNA, the CDR3 is TGTGCCATCAGTAGTAGCAGGGTCTACAATGAGCAGTTCTTC.

In this sample, this clonotype turned up many times. The CDR3 nucleotides are TGCAGCGTTGGAGGGGTGGATCAGCCCCAGCATTTT. Translated, it gives CSVGGVDQPQHF. V gene TRBV29-1 combines with J gene TRBJ1-5; maybe TRBD1 (5 bases). This CDR3 is built from 12 residues. CDR1 and CDR2 (germline): SQVTM, ANQGSEA. V was trimmed by 4 bases and J by 5 bases, leaving 9 bases between them.

There are a few counts of this clonotype. The CDR3 DNA is TGTGCCAGCAGTTTGGACAACTCTGGAAACACCATATATTTT. It specifies CASSLDNSGNTIYF. The rearrangement joins TRBV12-3 or TRBV12-4 to TRBJ1-3; TRBD1 is a possible D gene (5 bases). CDR3 length equals 14 residues. The V gene lost 3 bases and the J gene lost 0 bases, with 6 bases spanning the gap.

This clonotype was counted at least ten times. The rearrangement links TRBV29-1 to TRBJ2-3; D not resolved. Trimming took off 4 bases at V and 4 bases at J, with 3 bases between the two ends. This CDR3 region has 10 residues. Germline-derived CDR1 and CDR2 are SQVTM and ANQGSEA. The chain's CDR3 is CSVAPDTQYF. DNA for the CDR3: TGCAGCGTTGCCCCAGATACGCAGTATTTT.

Concerning this clonotype: A much larger clone lies a single base off, so this may be a read error. The rearrangement joins TRBV4-2 to TRBJ2-2; 10 nucleotides agree with TRBD1. Germline V gene data show CDR1 as LGHNA and CDR2 as YNFKEQ. With V trimmed by 4 bases and J by 6 bases, 2 bases remained unmatched. This CDR3 spans 14 amino acids. CDR3 nucleotides: TGTGCCAGCAGCCGACAGGGGGCATCCGGGGAGCTGTTTTTT. Its translation: CASSRQGASGELFF.